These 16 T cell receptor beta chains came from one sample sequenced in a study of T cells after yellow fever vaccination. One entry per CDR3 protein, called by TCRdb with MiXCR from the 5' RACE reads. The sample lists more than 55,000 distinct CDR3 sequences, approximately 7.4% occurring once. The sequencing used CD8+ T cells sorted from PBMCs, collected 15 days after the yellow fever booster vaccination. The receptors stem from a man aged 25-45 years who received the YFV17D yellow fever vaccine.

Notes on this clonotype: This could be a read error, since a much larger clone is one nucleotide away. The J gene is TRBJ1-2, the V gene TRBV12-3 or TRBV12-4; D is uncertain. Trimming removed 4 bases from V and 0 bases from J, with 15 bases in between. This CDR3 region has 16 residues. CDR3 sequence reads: CASSWKKAYANYGYTF. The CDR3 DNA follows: TGTGCCAGCAGTTGGAAGAAAGCCTACGCTAACTATGGCTACACCTTC.

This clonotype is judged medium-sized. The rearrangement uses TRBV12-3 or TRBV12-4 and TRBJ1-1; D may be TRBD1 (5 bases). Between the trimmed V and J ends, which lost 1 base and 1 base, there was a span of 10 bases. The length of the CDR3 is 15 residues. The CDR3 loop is CASSLEGRANTEAFF. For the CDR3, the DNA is TGTGCCAGCAGTTTAGAGGGCAGGGCGAACACTGAAGCTTTCTTT.

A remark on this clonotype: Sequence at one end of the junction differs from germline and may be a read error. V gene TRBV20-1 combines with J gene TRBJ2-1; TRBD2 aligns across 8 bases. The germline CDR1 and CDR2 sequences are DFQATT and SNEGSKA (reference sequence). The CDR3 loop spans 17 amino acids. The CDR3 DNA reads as TGCTGTGCTAGAGCCTACCTCAGCGGGAGCTCCTACAATGAGCAGTTCTTC. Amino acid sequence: CCARAYLSGSSYNEQFF.

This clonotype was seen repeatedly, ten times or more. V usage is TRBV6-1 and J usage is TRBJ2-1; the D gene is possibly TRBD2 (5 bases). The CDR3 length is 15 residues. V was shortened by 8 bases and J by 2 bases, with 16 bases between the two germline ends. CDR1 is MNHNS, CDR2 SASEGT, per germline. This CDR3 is CASGPGGSTYNEQFF. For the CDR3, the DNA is TGTGCCAGCGGGCCAGGCGGGTCGACCTACAATGAGCAGTTCTTC.

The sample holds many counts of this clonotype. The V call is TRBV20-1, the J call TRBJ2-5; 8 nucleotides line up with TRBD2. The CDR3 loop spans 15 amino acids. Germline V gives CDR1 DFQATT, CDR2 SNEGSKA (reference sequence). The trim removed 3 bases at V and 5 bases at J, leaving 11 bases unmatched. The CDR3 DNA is TGCAGTGCTAGCCTCCGGGAGGGCCAGGGGGAGACCCAGTACTTC. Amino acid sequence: CSASLREGQGETQYF.

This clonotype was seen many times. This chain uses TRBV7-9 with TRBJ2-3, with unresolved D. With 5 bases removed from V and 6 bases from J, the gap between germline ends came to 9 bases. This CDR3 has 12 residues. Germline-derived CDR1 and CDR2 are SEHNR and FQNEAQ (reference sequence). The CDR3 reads CASSRSPDTQYF. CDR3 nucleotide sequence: TGTGCCAGCAGCAGGAGTCCGGATACGCAGTATTTT. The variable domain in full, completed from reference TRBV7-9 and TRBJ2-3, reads DTGVSQNPRHKITKRGQNVTFRCDPISEHNRLYWYRQTLGQGPEFLTYFQNEAQLEKSRLLSDRFSAERPKGSFSTLEIQRTEQGDSAMYLCASSRSPDTQYFGPGTRLTVL.

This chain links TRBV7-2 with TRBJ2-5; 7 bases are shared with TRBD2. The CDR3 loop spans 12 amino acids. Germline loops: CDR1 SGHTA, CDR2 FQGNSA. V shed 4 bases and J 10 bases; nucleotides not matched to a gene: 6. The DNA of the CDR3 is TGTGCCAGCAGCTCCTTATGGGGGGGCCAGTACTTC. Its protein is CASSSLWGGQYF.

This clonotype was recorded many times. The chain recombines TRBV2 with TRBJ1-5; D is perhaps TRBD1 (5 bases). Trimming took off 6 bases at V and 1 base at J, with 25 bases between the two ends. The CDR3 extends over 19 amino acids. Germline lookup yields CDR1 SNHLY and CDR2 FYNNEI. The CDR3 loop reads CASSSERDGGLLSNQPQHF. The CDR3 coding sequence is TGTGCCAGCAGCTCCGAAAGGGACGGTGGTCTCCTAAGCAATCAGCCCCAGCATTTT.

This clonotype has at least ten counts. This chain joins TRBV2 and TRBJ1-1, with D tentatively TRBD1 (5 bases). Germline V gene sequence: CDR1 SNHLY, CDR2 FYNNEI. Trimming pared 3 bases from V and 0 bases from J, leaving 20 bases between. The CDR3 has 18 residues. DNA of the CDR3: TGTGCCAGCAGTGACCTCGGGGCTCTAAAGGGGATGAACACTGAAGCTTTCTTT. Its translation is CASSDLGALKGMNTEAFF.

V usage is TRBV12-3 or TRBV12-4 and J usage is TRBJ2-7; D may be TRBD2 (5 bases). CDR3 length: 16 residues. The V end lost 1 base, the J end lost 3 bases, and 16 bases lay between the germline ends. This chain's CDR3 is CASSLGEGPGGYEQYF. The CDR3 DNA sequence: TGTGCCAGCAGTTTAGGCGAAGGACCCGGAGGCTACGAGCAGTACTTC.

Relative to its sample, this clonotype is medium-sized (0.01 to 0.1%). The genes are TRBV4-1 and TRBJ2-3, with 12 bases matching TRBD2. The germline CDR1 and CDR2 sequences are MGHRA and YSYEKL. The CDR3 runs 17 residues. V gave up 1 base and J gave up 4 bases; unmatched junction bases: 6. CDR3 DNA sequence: TGCGCCAGCAGCCAAGGGACTAGCGGGAACGTAGCAGATACGCAGTATTTT. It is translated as CASSQGTSGNVADTQYF.

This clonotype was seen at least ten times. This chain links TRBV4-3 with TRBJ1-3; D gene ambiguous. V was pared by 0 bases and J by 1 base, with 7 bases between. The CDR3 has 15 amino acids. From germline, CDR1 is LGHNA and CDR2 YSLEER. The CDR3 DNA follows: TGCGCCAGCAGCCAAGAGAGGGAATCTGGAAACACCATATATTTT. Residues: CASSQERESGNTIYF.

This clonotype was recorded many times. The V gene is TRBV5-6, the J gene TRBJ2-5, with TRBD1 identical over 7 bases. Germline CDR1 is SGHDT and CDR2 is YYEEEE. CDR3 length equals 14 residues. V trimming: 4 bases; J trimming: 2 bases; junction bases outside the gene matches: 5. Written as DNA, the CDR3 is TGTGCCAGCAGCGGGGGACAGCAACAAGAGACCCAGTACTTC. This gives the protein CASSGGQQQETQYF.

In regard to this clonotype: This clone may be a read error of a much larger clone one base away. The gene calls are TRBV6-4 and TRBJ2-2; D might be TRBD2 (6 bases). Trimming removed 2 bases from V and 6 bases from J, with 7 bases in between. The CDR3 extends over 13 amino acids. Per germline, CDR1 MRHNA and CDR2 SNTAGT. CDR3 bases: TGTGCCAGCAGTGACAGGGACTCCGGGGAGCTGTTTTTT. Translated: CASSDRDSGELFF.

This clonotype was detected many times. CDR3 in DNA: TGTGCCAGCAGCAAAGCTCAGGGGGCGATTAGCACAGATACGCAGTATTTT. The encoded protein is CASSKAQGAISTDTQYF. This chain links TRBV21-1 with TRBJ2-3; whether TRBD1, the table's D call, matches the DNA was not checked. TRBV21-1 has pseudogene status. The length of the CDR3 is 17 residues.

The CDR3 DNA follows: TGCGCACAGGGACTAGCGGGAGTGATGGGGGCCCAGTACTTC. It specifies CAQGLAGVMGAQYF. The chain employs TRBV20-1 and TRBJ2-5, with 14 bases aligning to TRBD2. The CDR3 consists of 14 residues. Germline values: CDR1 DFQATT, CDR2 SNEGSKA (reference sequence).